A selection of T cell receptor beta chains follows, all from one sample in a study of healthy donors' naive CD4 and CD8 T cells. TCRdb re-called the reads through MiXCR, storing one row per CDR3 protein. The sample holds about 180,000 distinct CDR3 sequences, about 76% seen once. The sample taken for sequencing was naive CD4+ and CD8+ T cells sorted from blood, pooled from several donors. These receptors were taken from a pool of human donors in good health; the sample pools cells from several healthy donors. Each CDR3 is given with its conserved first and last residue. Fields, in order: J gene, V gene, clone size, CDR3 protein. Clone size appears in some rows only: once, few, many, or a class for an expanded clone.

j_call: TRBJ2-7
v_call: TRBV5-1
clone_size: .
cdr3_aa: CASSFSIGVRENEQYF

j_call: TRBJ2-7
v_call: TRBV27
clone_size: .
cdr3_aa: CASSPDRGFGLVYEQYF

j_call: TRBJ1-4
v_call: TRBV29-1
clone_size: once
cdr3_aa: CSVEDLGDEKLFF

j_call: TRBJ1-2
v_call: TRBV27
clone_size: .
cdr3_aa: CATVGNYGYTF

j_call: TRBJ1-1
v_call: TRBV19
clone_size: .
cdr3_aa: CASISAGTGGSKAFF

j_call: TRBJ1-2
v_call: TRBV5-5
clone_size: .
cdr3_aa: CASSSAGAMTNYGYTF

j_call: TRBJ1-1
v_call: TRBV20-1
clone_size: .
cdr3_aa: CSARVAGGNTEAFF

j_call: TRBJ2-1
v_call: TRBV6-5
clone_size: .
cdr3_aa: CASMGGLAVSSYNEQFF

j_call: TRBJ2-1
v_call: TRBV10-3
clone_size: .
cdr3_aa: CAISVLWETHNEQFF

j_call: TRBJ2-5
v_call: TRBV6-5
clone_size: .
cdr3_aa: CATVPWQGGETQYF

j_call: TRBJ2-7
v_call: TRBV6-5
clone_size: .
cdr3_aa: CASSAGGVIAYEQYF

j_call: TRBJ1-5
v_call: TRBV30
clone_size: .
cdr3_aa: CASSGQPNQPQHF

j_call: TRBJ2-2
v_call: TRBV24-1
clone_size: .
cdr3_aa: CATSEAGTANTGELFF

j_call: TRBJ2-7
v_call: TRBV6-2/TRBV6-3
clone_size: .
cdr3_aa: CASSAGLAGGEQYF

j_call: TRBJ1-3
v_call: TRBV6-5
clone_size: .
cdr3_aa: CASSYSDRFGNTIYF

j_call: TRBJ2-1
v_call: TRBV29-1
clone_size: .
cdr3_aa: CSVEVVAVEQFF

j_call: TRBJ2-2
v_call: TRBV7-8
clone_size: once
cdr3_aa: CASRNAGINTGELFF

j_call: TRBJ2-3
v_call: TRBV7-9
clone_size: .
cdr3_aa: CASSLPNRLAGPRWATDTQYF

j_call: TRBJ2-2
v_call: TRBV29-1
clone_size: .
cdr3_aa: CSVELGPVETGELFF

j_call: TRBJ2-2
v_call: TRBV5-1
clone_size: .
cdr3_aa: CASSFGPSTGELFF

j_call: TRBJ2-1
v_call: TRBV29-1
clone_size: .
cdr3_aa: CSVMGTRVGNEQFF

j_call: TRBJ1-1
v_call: TRBV6-5
clone_size: .
cdr3_aa: CASSSAGGGITEAFF

j_call: .
v_call: TRBV6-5
clone_size: .
cdr3_aa: CASSYSASGRADEQFF

j_call: TRBJ2-5
v_call: TRBV5-6
clone_size: .
cdr3_aa: CASSLDAYQETQYF

j_call: TRBJ2-3
v_call: TRBV6-5
clone_size: .
cdr3_aa: CASSYEGLAGFTDTQYF

j_call: TRBJ1-4
v_call: TRBV24-1
clone_size: .
cdr3_aa: CATSDKLGQGHHRLFF

j_call: TRBJ2-3
v_call: TRBV29-1
clone_size: .
cdr3_aa: CSVDQDTDTQYF

j_call: TRBJ2-2
v_call: TRBV4-3
clone_size: .
cdr3_aa: CASSQEGGSWNTGELFF

j_call: TRBJ2-7
v_call: TRBV18
clone_size: .
cdr3_aa: CASSPRGTALSSYEQYF

j_call: TRBJ2-7
v_call: TRBV6-8
clone_size: .
cdr3_aa: CASRGRKSSYEQYF